This paragraph covers one TCR beta chain sequence. Clones were sequenced by immunoSEQ multiplex PCR, and TCRdb holds only the in-frame ones, with some missing. This sample yields roughly 67,000 clones, of which 90% to 95% are seen a single time; around an eighth belongs to the top ten. Germline CDR1 and CDR2: PRHDT and FYEKMQ (reference sequence). Trimming removed 0 bases from V and 2 bases from J, with 8 bases in between. This CDR3 has 15 amino acids. The sample is drawn from a study of OX40 agonist ivuxolimab in advanced cancers. The chain joins TRBV13 to TRBJ1-3; D is uncertain. The clonotype originates from an adult with an advanced solid tumor such as melanoma, head and neck, liver or kidney cancer. Sequencing was performed on CD4+ or CD8+ T cells sorted from blood, taken in a trial of the OX40 agonist ivuxolimab. CDR3 nucleotide sequence: TGTGCCAGCAGCTTAGGGACATTAACTGGAAACACCATATATTTT. It yields the protein CASSLGTLTGNTIYF.